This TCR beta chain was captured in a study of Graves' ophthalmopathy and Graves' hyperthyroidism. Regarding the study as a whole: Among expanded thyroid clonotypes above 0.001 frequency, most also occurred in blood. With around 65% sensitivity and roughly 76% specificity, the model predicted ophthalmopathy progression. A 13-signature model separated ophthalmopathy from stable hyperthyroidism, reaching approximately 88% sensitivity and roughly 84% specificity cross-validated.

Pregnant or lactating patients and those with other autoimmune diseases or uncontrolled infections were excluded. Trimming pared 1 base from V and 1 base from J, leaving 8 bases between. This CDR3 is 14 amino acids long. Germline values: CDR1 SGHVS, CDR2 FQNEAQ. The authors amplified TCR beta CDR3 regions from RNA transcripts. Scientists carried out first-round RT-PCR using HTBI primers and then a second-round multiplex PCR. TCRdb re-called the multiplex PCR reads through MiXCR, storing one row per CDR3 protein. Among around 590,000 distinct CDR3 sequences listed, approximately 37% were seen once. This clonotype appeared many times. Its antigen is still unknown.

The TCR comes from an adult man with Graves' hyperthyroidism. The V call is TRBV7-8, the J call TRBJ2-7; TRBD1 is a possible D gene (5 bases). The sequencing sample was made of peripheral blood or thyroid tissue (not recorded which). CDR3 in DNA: TGTGCCAGCAGCTTAGAACAGGCGTCCTACGAGCAGTACTTC. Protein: CASSLEQASYEQYF.